Presented here are 17 T cell receptor beta chains from one specimen sequenced in a study of blood T cells in healthy people across ages. The second PCR ran roughly 7 to 11 cycles with a sample-barcoded 5' primer and J-beta primers. TCRdb re-called the 5' RACE reads through MiXCR, storing one row per CDR3 protein. The sample shows about 1.8 million distinct CDR3 sequences, about 50% of them seen only once. Material for sequencing was blood. These receptors were collected from a woman aged 40 to 50 in good health.

The V call is TRBV10-3, the J call TRBJ2-6; D remains ambiguous. CDR1 and CDR2 (germline): ENHRY, SYGVKD. The V and J ends lost 4 bases and 0 bases respectively, with 4 bases between them. This CDR3 contains 14 residues. CDR3 sequence reads: CAISGGSGANVLTF. Here the CDR3 DNA reads TGTGCCATCAGTGGCGGCTCTGGGGCCAACGTCCTGACTTTC.

This clonotype was detected only a few times. The chain links TRBV5-1 to TRBJ2-4; no reliable D call. This CDR3 is 13 amino acids long. V lost 0 bases and J 9 bases, leaving 10 bases between the germline ends. From germline, CDR1 is SGHRS and CDR2 YFSETQ. The CDR3 DNA sequence: TGCGCCAGCAGCTTGGACAGAGTTAGCATTCAGTACTTC. Translated, it gives CASSLDRVSIQYF. Full variable domain (outside the CDR3, taken from reference TRBV5-1 and TRBJ2-4): KAGVTQTPRYLIKTRGQQVTLSCSPISGHRSVSWYQQTPGQGLQFLFEYFSETQRNKGNFPGRFSGRQFSNSRSEMNVSTLELGDSALYLCASSLDRVSIQYFGAGTRLSVL.

V usage is TRBV12-3 or TRBV12-4 and J usage is TRBJ1-6, with a possible D match to TRBD1 (6 bases). Trimming shortened V by 3 bases and J by 9 bases, and 15 bases separated the two germline ends. The CDR3 covers 15 residues. The CDR3 sequence: CASSFLAGASSPLHF. CDR3 DNA sequence: TGTGCCAGCAGTTTCTTGGCAGGGGCATCTTCACCCCTCCACTTT.

The V gene is TRBV7-2, the J gene TRBJ2-5, with 7 bases that match TRBD2. The CDR3 length is 15 residues. With V trimmed by 2 bases and J by 4 bases, 7 bases remained unmatched. Germline CDR1 and CDR2: SGHTA and FQGNSA. CDR3 in amino acids: CASSLSVTSRETQYF. In nucleotides, the CDR3 is TGTGCCAGCAGCTTAAGTGTGACTAGCAGAGAGACCCAGTACTTC.

This rearrangement joins TRBV20-1 to TRBJ2-5, with 8 bases matching TRBD2. The V and J ends lost 3 bases and 11 bases, in that order; junction bases with no gene match: 11. There are 13 residues in the CDR3. CDR1 DFQATT and CDR2 SNEGSKA come from the germline V gene (reference sequence). The CDR3 DNA reads as TGCAGTGCTAGCGGGGGGGCTTGGAATGAGCAGTACTTC. This translates into CSASGGAWNEQYF.

The rearrangement joins TRBV20-1 to TRBJ2-3, with 7 positions matching TRBD2. The junction had 14 bases not matched to a gene; V was cut back by 3 bases and J by 8 bases. CDR3 length: 15 residues. Germline V gene data show CDR1 as DFQATT and CDR2 as SNEGSKA (reference sequence). The chain's CDR3 is CSASPSGTTLGTQYF. CDR3 coding DNA: TGCAGTGCTAGCCCCTCCGGGACTACCCTCGGTACGCAGTATTTT.

The genes are TRBV2 and TRBJ2-5; tentatively, D is TRBD1 (6 bases). The CDR3 loop spans 14 amino acids. With 3 bases removed from V and 4 bases from J, the gap between germline ends came to 12 bases. CDR1 SNHLY and CDR2 FYNNEI come from the germline V gene. The chain's CDR3 is CASSDHRVRETQYF. CDR3 in DNA: TGTGCCAGCAGTGACCACAGGGTCAGAGAGACCCAGTACTTC.

The rearrangement uses TRBV29-1 and TRBJ2-5; possibly TRBD1 for D (5 bases). The germline gives CDR1 SQVTM, CDR2 ANQGSEA. This CDR3 is 15 amino acids long. Trimming removed 4 bases at V and 4 bases at J, with 19 bases between. The CDR3 DNA follows: TGCAGCGTTGGAGACAGACACGGCCGAGGAGAGACCCAGTACTTC. Protein product: CSVGDRHGRGETQYF.

The rearrangement joins TRBV4-2 to TRBJ1-4; D is ambiguous. The CDR3 runs 14 residues. V lost 4 bases to trimming and J lost 8 bases, with 14 bases between them. Per the germline V gene, CDR1 is LGHNA and CDR2 is YNFKEQ. In DNA, the CDR3 is TGTGCCAGCAGCCGGAACCCCGAGGACGAAAAACTGTTTTTT. Its protein product is CASSRNPEDEKLFF.

The chain is built from TRBV9 and TRBJ2-4, with D possibly being TRBD2 (7 bases). This CDR3 spans 13 amino acids. V gave up 3 bases and J gave up 8 bases, with 12 bases separating them. Germline V CDR1 and CDR2: SGDLS, YYNGEE. The CDR3 nucleotides are TGTGCCAGCAGCGAGGGAGGGGGTCACATTCAGTACTTC. It yields the protein CASSEGGGHIQYF.

The chain has TRBV20-1 and TRBJ1-2, with 12 bases matching TRBD1. V shed 1 base, J shed 8 bases, and the junction held 8 bases outside the gene matches. The germline gives CDR1 DFQATT, CDR2 SNEGSKA (reference sequence). The CDR3 loop spans 15 amino acids. Here the CDR3 reads CSARGGTGGARGYTF. In DNA form, the CDR3 reads TGCAGTGCTAGAGGAGGGACAGGGGGCGCAAGGGGCTACACCTTC.

The chain recombines TRBV12-3 or TRBV12-4 with TRBJ2-4, with TRBD2 as a possible D gene (6 bases). Trimming cost V 5 bases and J 9 bases, with 11 bases left between them. The CDR3 consists of 12 residues. The CDR3 region is CASSPGVGIQYF. The CDR3 bases are TGTGCCAGCAGTCCGGGGGTAGGCATTCAGTACTTC.

The rearrangement links TRBV20-1 to TRBJ2-5; 7 nucleotides line up with TRBD2. The V and J ends lost 3 bases and 11 bases, in that order; junction bases with no gene match: 21. Germline V gene sequence: CDR1 DFQATT, CDR2 SNEGSKA (reference sequence). There are 16 residues in the CDR3. In DNA form, the CDR3 reads TGCAGTGCTAGCCTCGGAGTGGCGGGGGTAAGGAATGAGCAGTACTTC. Protein product: CSASLGVAGVRNEQYF.

V is TRBV20-1 and J is TRBJ2-3, with 9 bases that match TRBD2. CDR3 length: 14 amino acids. Trimming at V came to 4 bases and at J to 4 bases, leaving 6 bases not matched to a gene. Germline CDR1 reads DFQATT; CDR2 reads SNEGSKA (reference sequence). The CDR3: CSATSSGDADTQYF. Here the CDR3 DNA reads TGCAGTGCTACTTCTAGCGGGGACGCAGATACGCAGTATTTT.

This clonotype was detected only a few times. The chain employs TRBV6-5 and TRBJ2-7; D possibly corresponds to TRBD2 (6 bases). V lost 6 bases and J lost 7, with 19 bases in between. This CDR3 spans 14 amino acids. Germline CDR1 MNHEY, CDR2 SVGAGI. DNA for the CDR3: TGTGCCAGCAGGCCACGCTGGGACTCCCGGGAGCAGTACTTC. This translates into CASRPRWDSREQYF.

The CDR3 spells CASSVTGTDYGYTF. The CDR3 nucleotides read TGTGCCAGCAGTGTTACCGGGACAGACTATGGCTACACCTTC. The rearrangement links TRBV25-1 to TRBJ1-2; 7 bases line up with TRBD1. The CDR3 totals 14 residues. Germline V CDR1 and CDR2: MGHDK, SYGVNS. J lost 3 bases, V lost 4 bases, and 5 bases had no gene match.

The chain combines TRBV12-3 or TRBV12-4 with TRBJ2-1; 11 bases map to TRBD2. V was clipped by 4 bases and J by 3 bases; unmatched bases: 2. This CDR3 is 15 amino acids long. The CDR3 sequence: CASSSSGGFYNEQFF. CDR3 DNA sequence: TGTGCCAGCAGTTCTAGCGGGGGGTTCTACAATGAGCAGTTCTTC.